This T cell receptor beta chain was identified in a study of shared clonotypes between healthy human individuals. The authors' processing: Filtering differed because ImmunoSEQ produced junction-only sequences that carried no quality scores. Repertoires were generated with immunoSEQ multiplex PCR, while TCRdb's copy carries only in-frame clones and drops some. V, J and clone size were drawn from that table, and D and trimming were deduced from the DNA. The sample carries 2,500,000 or so clones, less than 95% recorded once. The specimen was naive CD4+ T cells from PBMCs. The subset denotes: CD45RA+ positively selected. The clonotype comes from a young man in good health. Some clones in this sample may be carry-over from other donors' samples.

DNA of the CDR3: TGCGCCAGCAGCTTGTGGCAGGGGGATGGCTACACCTTC. Its translation: CASSLWQGDGYTF. The J gene is TRBJ1-2, the V gene TRBV5-1; 7 bases are a match to TRBD1. V dropped 1 base and J dropped 6; count of bases not matched to a gene: 3. Germline assignment: CDR1 SGHRS and CDR2 YFSETQ. This CDR3 spans 13 amino acids.